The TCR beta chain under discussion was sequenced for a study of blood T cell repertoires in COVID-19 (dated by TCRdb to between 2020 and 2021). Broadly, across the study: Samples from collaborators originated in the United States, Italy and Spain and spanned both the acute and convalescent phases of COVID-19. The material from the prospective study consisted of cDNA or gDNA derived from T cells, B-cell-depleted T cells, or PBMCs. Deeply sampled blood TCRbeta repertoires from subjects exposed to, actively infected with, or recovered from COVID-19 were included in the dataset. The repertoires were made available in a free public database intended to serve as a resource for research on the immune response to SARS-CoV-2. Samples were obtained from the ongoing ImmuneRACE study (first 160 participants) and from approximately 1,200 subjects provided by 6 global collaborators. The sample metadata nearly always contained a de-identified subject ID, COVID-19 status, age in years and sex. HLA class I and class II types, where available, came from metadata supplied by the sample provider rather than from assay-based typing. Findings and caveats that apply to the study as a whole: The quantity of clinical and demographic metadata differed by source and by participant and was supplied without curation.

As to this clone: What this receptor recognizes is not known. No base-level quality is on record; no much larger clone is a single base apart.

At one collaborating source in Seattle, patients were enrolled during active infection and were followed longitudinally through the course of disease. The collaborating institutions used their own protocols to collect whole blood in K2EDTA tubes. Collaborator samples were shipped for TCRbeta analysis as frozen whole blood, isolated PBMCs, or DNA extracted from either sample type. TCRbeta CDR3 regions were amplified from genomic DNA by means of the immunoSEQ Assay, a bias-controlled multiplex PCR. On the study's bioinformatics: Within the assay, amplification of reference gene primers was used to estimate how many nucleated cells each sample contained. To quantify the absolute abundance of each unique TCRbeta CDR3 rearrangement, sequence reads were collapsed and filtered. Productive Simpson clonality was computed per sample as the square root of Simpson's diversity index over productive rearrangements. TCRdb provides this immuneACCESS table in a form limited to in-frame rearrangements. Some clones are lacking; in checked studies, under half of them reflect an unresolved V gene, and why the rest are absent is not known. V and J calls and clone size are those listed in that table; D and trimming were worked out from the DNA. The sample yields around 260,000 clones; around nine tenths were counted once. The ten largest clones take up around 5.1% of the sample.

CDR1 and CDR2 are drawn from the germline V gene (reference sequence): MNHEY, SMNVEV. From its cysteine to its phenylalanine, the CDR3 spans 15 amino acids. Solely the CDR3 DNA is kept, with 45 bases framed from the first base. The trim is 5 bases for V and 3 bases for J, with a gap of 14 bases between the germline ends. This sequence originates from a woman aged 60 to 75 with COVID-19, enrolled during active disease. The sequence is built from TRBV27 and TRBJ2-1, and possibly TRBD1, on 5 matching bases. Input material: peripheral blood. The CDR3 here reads CASSPQVKVYNEQFF. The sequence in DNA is TGTGCCAGCAGTCCACAGGTGAAGGTCTACAATGAGCAGTTCTTC.